This T cell receptor beta chain was recorded in a study of blood T cell repertoires in COVID-19. Study-level information: Sources were T cells, B-cell-depleted T cells, or PBMCs; the material itself was cDNA or gDNA.

Trimming removed 3 bases from V and 5 bases from J, with 19 bases in between. Germline V gene data show CDR1 as MNHEY and CDR2 as SVGAGI. There are 16 residues in the CDR3. Method: immunoSEQ multiplex PCR; TCRdb's copy keeps in-frame clones and lacks some. The sample lists approximately 150,000 clones, 80% to 90% occurring once. Sequenced material: PBMCs or T cells enriched from blood (not recorded which). The clonotype originates from a man aged 35-49 years with acute COVID-19. The chain employs TRBV6-5 and TRBJ1-2; tentatively, D is TRBD1 (6 bases). The CDR3 region has the DNA TGTGCCAGCAGTTATCTTCGGGGGGGCGCCTTGTATGGCTACACCTTC. As protein: CASSYLRGGALYGYTF.